A single sample gave rise to the 8 T cell receptor beta chains below, sequenced in a study of blood T cell repertoires in COVID-19. Sequencing was performed with immunoSEQ multiplex PCR; in TCRdb, only in-frame clones are kept and a portion is missing. Of hundreds of thousands of clones listed, over 75% are singletons. Sequenced material: PBMCs or T cells enriched from blood (not recorded which). The source of these receptors is a woman between 18 and 29 years old who had been exposed to COVID-19.

The chain carries TRBV3-1 (or the pseudogene TRBV3-2) and TRBJ1-3; 7 bases align to TRBD1. The V segment lost 4 bases and the J segment 2 bases; nucleotides outside the gene matches: 5. In germline, CDR1 is LGHDT, CDR2 YNNKEL (reference sequence). The CDR3 loop spans 15 amino acids. CDR3 coding DNA: TGTGCCAGCAGCCTCCTCACAGGGGCTGGAAACACCATATATTTT. This encodes CASSLLTGAGNTIYF.

This sequence joins TRBV15 and TRBJ2-7; 8 bases line up with TRBD1. V dropped 5 bases and J dropped 7; count of bases not matched to a gene: 10. The CDR3 is 14 amino acids. From germline, CDR1 is LNHNV and CDR2 YYDKDF (reference sequence). This CDR3 is CATSRRQGRSEQYF. CDR3 nucleotide sequence: TGTGCCACCAGCCGACGACAGGGGAGAAGTGAGCAGTACTTC.

CDR3 nucleotides: TGTGCCAGCAGTCGCGGGGACAGGATGGTTTCACCCCTCCACTTT. Residues: CASSRGDRMVSPLHF. The chain recombines TRBV6-5 with TRBJ1-6, with 8 bases lining up with TRBD1. Germline values: CDR1 MNHEY, CDR2 SVGAGI. The CDR3 length is 15 residues. V lost 5 bases to trimming and J lost 9 bases; unmatched junction nucleotides: 9.

The V call is TRBV9, the J call TRBJ2-7, with D perhaps matching TRBD2 (6 bases). Trimming shortened V by 4 bases and J by 3 bases, and 17 bases separated the two germline ends. The CDR3 contains 15 residues. The V gene's germline CDR1 is SGDLS and CDR2 YYNGEE. Here the CDR3 DNA reads TGTGCCAGCAGCCCTAAGGGACTGACCAACTACGAGCAGTACTTC. As protein: CASSPKGLTNYEQYF.

The chain combines TRBV4-3 with TRBJ1-3, with D perhaps TRBD1 (6 bases). CDR3 size: 17 residues. Trimming removed 1 base from V and 0 bases from J, with 13 bases in between. CDR1 is LGHNA and CDR2 is YSLEER in the germline V gene. Written as DNA, the CDR3 is TGCGCCAGCAGCCAAGCGCTCAGGGGCGTCTCTGGAAACACCATATATTTT. Translation gives CASSQALRGVSGNTIYF.

The chain carries TRBV7-6 and TRBJ2-7; no firm D call. Trimming stripped 1 base from V and 1 base from J, with 5 bases between. Germline CDR1 is SGHVS and CDR2 is FNYEAQ. The CDR3 covers 13 residues. The CDR3 protein is CASSLGLSYEQYF. As DNA, the CDR3 is TGTGCCAGCAGCTTAGGACTTTCCTACGAGCAGTACTTC. Complete variable domain (other parts from reference TRBV7-6 and TRBJ2-7): GAGVSQSPRYKVTKRGQDVALRCDPISGHVSLYWYRQALGQGPEFLTYFNYEAQQDKSGLPNDRFSAERPEGSISTLTIQRTEQRDSAMYRCASSLGLSYEQYFGPGTRLTVT.

The chain joins TRBV5-8 to TRBJ1-2, with D hard to call. In germline, CDR1 is SGHTS, CDR2 YDEGEE. The CDR3 is made up of 14 amino acids. V was shortened by 6 bases and J by 4 bases, with 16 bases between the two germline ends. The CDR3 loop is CASTRGRATYGYTF. The CDR3 DNA reads TGTGCCAGCACCCGAGGGAGGGCGACCTATGGCTACACCTTC.

V and J are TRBV6-5 and TRBJ2-5; the match to TRBD1 covers 9 bases. V shed 6 bases and J 4 bases; nucleotides not matched to a gene: 9. Germline assignment: CDR1 MNHEY and CDR2 SVGAGI. The CDR3 runs 15 residues. CDR3 loop: CASRETGGIGETQYF. The CDR3 DNA is TGTGCCAGCAGAGAGACAGGGGGGATCGGAGAGACCCAGTACTTC.